These 18 T cell receptor beta chains came from one sample sequenced in a study of T cell responses to AZD1222 COVID-19 vaccine. Generated by immunoSEQ multiplex PCR, the TCRdb table keeps only in-frame clones and is missing some. The table records tens of thousands of clones, over 75% of them present only once. The specimen comprised peripheral blood, sampled on day 0 of AZD1222 vaccination. These receptors were obtained from an adult in good health.

In this sample, this clone turned up once. The chain has TRBV7-8 and TRBJ1-1, with D possibly matching TRBD1 (6 bases). Germline assignment: CDR1 SGHVS and CDR2 FQNEAQ. The V end lost 1 base, the J end lost 7 bases, and 13 bases lay between the germline ends. CDR3 size: 14 residues. The CDR3 loop is CASSLVGGLNEAFF. In nucleotides, the CDR3 is TGTGCCAGCAGCTTAGTCGGGGGCCTTAATGAAGCTTTCTTT.

The chain employs TRBV30 and TRBJ1-3; tentatively, D is TRBD1 (6 bases). Germline V gene data show CDR1 as GTSNPN and CDR2 as SVGIG (reference sequence). With 4 bases removed from V and 0 bases from J, the gap between germline ends came to 13 bases. There are 15 residues in the CDR3. CDR3 nucleotides: TGTGCCTGGAATACAATCAGGGGCTCTGGAAACACCATATATTTT. Its protein product is CAWNTIRGSGNTIYF.

The gene calls are TRBV28 and TRBJ1-6; 8 bases map to TRBD1. This CDR3 contains 15 residues. V dropped 4 bases and J dropped 5; count of bases not matched to a gene: 4. The germline V gene has CDR1 MDHEN and CDR2 SYDVKM. The CDR3 DNA sequence: TGTGCCAGCAGTTCCGTGACAGGGGATAATTCACCCCTCCACTTT. Its translation is CASSSVTGDNSPLHF.

This clone turned up a few times. The gene calls are TRBV7-9 and TRBJ1-2; TRBD1 agrees at 8 bases. The CDR3 length is 13 residues. V was pared by 3 bases and J by 8 bases, with 5 bases of the junction left unmatched. Germline-derived CDR1 and CDR2 are SEHNR and FQNEAQ (reference sequence). The CDR3, as DNA: TGTGCCAGCAGCTTGGGCAGGGGGCTCGGCTACACCTTC. It yields the protein CASSLGRGLGYTF.

The chain employs TRBV29-1 and TRBJ1-1, with 7 bases identical to TRBD1. The CDR3 is 15 residues long. Trimming removed 4 bases from V and 5 bases from J; junction bases left unmatched: 13. Germline V gives CDR1 SQVTM, CDR2 ANQGSEA. The CDR3 sequence is CSVGPRRQGMTEAFF. The DNA for the CDR3 is TGCAGCGTTGGACCCCGCCGACAGGGTATGACTGAAGCTTTCTTT.

The rearrangement links TRBV7-9 to TRBJ2-7; TRBD1 or TRBD2 may be the D gene (6 bases each). The CDR3 covers 14 residues. Trimming took 2 bases from V and 3 from J, leaving 11 bases between them. Germline V gives CDR1 SEHNR, CDR2 FQNEAQ (reference sequence). The chain's CDR3 is CASSLRGRGYEQYF. The CDR3 DNA is TGTGCCAGCAGCTTACGGGGGCGAGGCTACGAGCAGTACTTC. The whole variable domain, filled in from reference TRBV7-9 and TRBJ2-7, reads DTGVSQNPRHKITKRGQNVTFRCDPISEHNRLYWYRQTLGQGPEFLTYFQNEAQLEKSRLLSDRFSAERPKGSFSTLEIQRTEQGDSAMYLCASSLRGRGYEQYFGPGTRLTVT.

The chain combines TRBV21-1 with TRBJ2-4; whether TRBD2, the table's D call, matches the DNA was not checked. TRBV21-1 is listed as a pseudogene. This CDR3 spans 14 amino acids. The CDR3 loop reads CATHQGSGVFIQYF. The CDR3 DNA reads as TGTGCCACCCACCAGGGTAGCGGGGTTTTCATTCAGTACTTC.

This chain connects TRBV4-1 to TRBJ1-5; TRBD1 matches at 7 bases. Germline CDR1 is MGHRA and CDR2 is YSYEKL. V gave up 1 base and J gave up 2 bases; unmatched junction bases: 2. The length of the CDR3 is 15 residues. The chain's CDR3 is CASSQGQGGNQPQHF. CDR3 coding DNA: TGCGCCAGCAGCCAAGGACAGGGCGGCAATCAGCCCCAGCATTTT.

The chain carries TRBV19 and TRBJ1-5; D perhaps matches TRBD1 (6 bases). Germline CDR1 is LNHDA and CDR2 is SQIVND (reference sequence). This CDR3 has 15 residues. The V end was cut by 9 bases, the J end by 3 bases, with 18 bases between. CDR3: CASHVGARNNQPQHF. CDR3 DNA sequence: TGTGCCAGCCACGTGGGGGCGCGTAACAATCAGCCCCAGCATTTT.

This chain connects TRBV5-8 to TRBJ1-1; D unclear. The CDR3 is 12 amino acids. CDR1 and CDR2 (germline): SGHTS, YDEGEE. The V gene lost 5 bases and the J gene lost 7 bases, with 12 bases spanning the gap. CDR3 nucleotides: TGTGCCAGCAGTTTACGGGGTATTGAAGCTTTCTTT. Residues: CASSLRGIEAFF. Full variable domain (remainder filled in from reference TRBV5-8 and TRBJ1-1): EAGVTQSPTHLIKTRGQQATLRCSPISGHTSVYWYQQALGLGLQFLLWYDEGEERNRGNFPPRFSGRQFPNYSSELNVNALELEDSALYLCASSLRGIEAFFGQGTRLTVV.

This sequence joins TRBV5-1 and TRBJ2-5; 14 positions match TRBD2. V gave up 6 bases and J gave up 6 bases; unmatched junction bases: 4. Per germline, CDR1 SGHRS and CDR2 YFSETQ. This CDR3 contains 14 residues. CDR3 DNA sequence: TGCGCCAGCACGACTAGCGGGGGGGCTCAGACCCAGTACTTC. As protein: CASTTSGGAQTQYF.

The V gene is TRBV2, the J gene TRBJ2-2, with TRBD2 matching 12 bases. There are 16 residues in the CDR3. Germline V lookup: CDR1 SNHLY, CDR2 FYNNEI. The ends lost 6 bases at V and 5 bases at J; junction bases unmatched: 7. The CDR3 DNA follows: TGTGCCAGCAGGCTCACCGGGACTAGCGGGACCGGGGAGCTGTTTTTT. Protein sequence: CASRLTGTSGTGELFF.

The rearrangement uses TRBV6-6 and TRBJ1-1, with D possibly being TRBD1 (5 bases). With 6 bases removed from V and 4 bases from J, the gap between germline ends came to 15 bases. The CDR3 consists of 14 residues. Germline V gene lookup returns CDR1 MNHNY and CDR2 SVGAGI (reference sequence). The CDR3 nucleotides read TGTGCCAGCAGCCGGGGAGGGGCTGGCACTGAAGCTTTCTTT. It encodes CASSRGGAGTEAFF.

This clone was recorded once. This chain joins TRBV5-4 and TRBJ2-5; the match to TRBD2 covers 10 bases. Germline V gene lookup returns CDR1 SGHNT and CDR2 YYREEE (reference sequence). V shed 4 bases, J shed 1 base, and the junction held 7 bases outside the gene matches. There are 16 residues in the CDR3. The CDR3 protein is CASSPQLAGSQETQYF. The CDR3 DNA follows: TGTGCCAGCAGCCCACAACTAGCGGGATCCCAAGAGACCCAGTACTTC.

CDR3 DNA sequence: TGCGCCAGCAGCTTGGCCGGGACTAGCGGGAGTGTCAGCTCCTACGAGCAGTACTTC. Protein product: CASSLAGTSGSVSSYEQYF. This chain uses TRBV5-1 with TRBJ2-7, with 14 bases that match TRBD2. The CDR3 has 19 amino acids. Germline CDR1 reads SGHRS; CDR2 reads YFSETQ. J was trimmed by 0 bases and V by 0 bases; bases with no gene match: 8. Variable domain in full (rest from reference TRBV5-1 and TRBJ2-7): KAGVTQTPRYLIKTRGQQVTLSCSPISGHRSVSWYQQTPGQGLQFLFEYFSETQRNKGNFPGRFSGRQFSNSRSEMNVSTLELGDSALYLCASSLAGTSGSVSSYEQYFGPGTRLTVT.

The CDR3 loop reads CASRAGWTGELFF. Here the CDR3 DNA reads TGTGCCAGCAGGGCGGGGTGGACCGGGGAGCTGTTTTTT. The chain employs TRBV6-6 and TRBJ2-2, with a weak D call TRBD2 (6 bases). This CDR3 region has 13 residues. Trimming shortened V by 6 bases and J by 5 bases, and 10 bases separated the two germline ends. CDR1 is MNHNY and CDR2 is SVGAGI in the germline V gene (reference sequence).

This chain links TRBV30 with TRBJ2-1; D may be TRBD2 (6 bases). V was cut by 3 bases and J by 9 bases, with 15 bases left in between. Germline V gives CDR1 GTSNPN, CDR2 SVGIG (reference sequence). The CDR3 loop spans 13 amino acids. The CDR3 DNA follows: TGTGCCTGGAGGAAAACTAGCAGCGGTGAGCAGTTCTTC. This codes for CAWRKTSSGEQFF.

The chain carries TRBV6-5 and TRBJ1-3; TRBD1 might be the D (6 bases). V was pared by 0 bases and J by 4 bases, with 10 bases between. Germline assignment: CDR1 MNHEY and CDR2 SVGAGI. This CDR3 has 15 residues. The CDR3 coding sequence is TGTGCCAGCAGTTACTCACGGGGGGGCGGAAACACCATATATTTT. It yields the protein CASSYSRGGGNTIYF.